Each of the 21 T cell receptor beta chains below was sequenced from the same sample in a study of cytomegalovirus exposure and HLA in healthy donors. In the PCR, 60 Vbeta and 13 Jbeta primers were used. Generated by immunoSEQ multiplex PCR, the TCRdb table keeps only in-frame clones and is missing some. This table has about 140,000 clones, approximately 85% appearing once. The sample comprised PBMCs. These receptors all come from a woman in her forties in good health and CMV-seronegative.

This chain links TRBV21-1 with TRBJ2-1; the table calls TRBD1, which could not be checked here. TRBV21-1 is an annotated pseudogene. This CDR3 has 14 amino acids. The CDR3 sequence: CASSSAGTGNEQFF. CDR3 bases: TGTGCCAGCAGCTCGGCCGGGACAGGGAATGAGCAGTTCTTC.

The rearrangement links TRBV7-9 to TRBJ2-7; TRBD2 matches at 8 bases. V lost 5 bases, J lost 2 bases, and 8 bases stayed unmatched. This CDR3 region has 15 residues. Per the germline V gene, CDR1 is SEHNR and CDR2 is FQNEAQ (reference sequence). The CDR3 DNA reads as TGTGCCAGCAGCCGACGAACTAGCGGACCCTACGAGCAGTACTTC. Amino acid sequence: CASSRRTSGPYEQYF.

This clone was seen a few times. V gene TRBV19 combines with J gene TRBJ1-1; 8 bases align to TRBD1. Germline trimming cut 7 bases from V and 0 bases from J; bases unmatched to any gene: 4. CDR1 is LNHDA and CDR2 is SQIVND in the germline V gene (reference sequence). CDR3 size: 14 residues. For the CDR3, the DNA is TGTGCCAGTAACAAGGACAGGGTGAACACTGAAGCTTTCTTT. Translating it yields CASNKDRVNTEAFF.

This clone appeared once. The rearrangement uses TRBV7-7 and TRBJ2-1; TRBD2 matches at 11 bases. The germline V gene encodes CDR1 SSHAT and CDR2 FNYEAQ (reference sequence). The junction had 4 bases not matched to a gene; V was cut back by 3 bases and J by 3 bases. This CDR3 has 16 amino acids. The CDR3 here is CASSLGLAEGYNEQFF. CDR3 DNA: TGTGCCAGCAGCTTGGGACTAGCGGAGGGCTACAATGAGCAGTTCTTC.

This chain connects TRBV6-5 to TRBJ1-4; D is perhaps TRBD1 (5 bases). The V end lost 9 bases, the J end lost 4 bases, and 9 bases lay between the germline ends. Looked up from germline, CDR1 is MNHEY and CDR2 is SVGAGI. The length of the CDR3 is 12 residues. CDR3 coding DNA: TGTGCCAGTAAGGGACTTAATGAAAAACTGTTTTTT. Translation gives CASKGLNEKLFF.

This rearrangement joins TRBV21-1 to TRBJ2-2; the D call in the table, TRBD2, was not verified against the DNA. TRBV21-1 corresponds to a pseudogene. This CDR3 spans 16 amino acids. The CDR3 spells CASIPNGSAHTGELFF. CDR3 bases: TGTGCCAGTATACCCAACGGGAGCGCCCACACCGGGGAGCTGTTTTTT.

The chain joins TRBV6-5 to TRBJ1-2; weak D call: TRBD1 (6 bases). With 0 bases removed from V and 8 bases from J, the gap between germline ends came to 13 bases. Per germline, CDR1 MNHEY and CDR2 SVGAGI. The CDR3 runs to 14 residues. Written as DNA, the CDR3 is TGTGCCAGCAGTTACTCGGACAGCCACCGGGGCTACACCTTC. This codes for CASSYSDSHRGYTF.

This chain joins TRBV6-7 and TRBJ2-7; tentative D call: TRBD1 (6 bases). TRBV6-7 is an open reading frame whose function is uncertain. The CDR3 covers 14 residues. V was trimmed by 11 bases and J by 2 bases, leaving 19 bases between them. The CDR3 is CAGWNRVRTYEQYF. Written as DNA, the CDR3 is TGTGCCGGGTGGAACAGGGTTAGGACCTACGAGCAGTACTTC.

The chain links TRBV9 to TRBJ2-1; 8 bases agree with TRBD2. The V gene's germline CDR1 is SGDLS and CDR2 YYNGEE. This CDR3 spans 18 amino acids. Germline trimming cut 2 bases from V and 5 bases from J; bases unmatched to any gene: 15. CDR3 sequence reads: CASSVAFGDGRGNNEQFF. CDR3 coding DNA: TGTGCCAGCAGCGTGGCCTTCGGGGACGGGAGGGGAAACAATGAGCAGTTCTTC.

V gene TRBV9 combines with J gene TRBJ2-3; no firm D call. Germline loops: CDR1 SGDLS, CDR2 YYNGEE. V lost 0 bases and J 0 bases, leaving 5 bases between the germline ends. This CDR3 is built from 14 residues. The CDR3 loop is CASSVAQSTDTQYF. DNA of the CDR3: TGTGCCAGCAGCGTAGCTCAGAGCACAGATACGCAGTATTTT.

The chain recombines TRBV6-5 with TRBJ1-5; no clear D gene. Germline V gives CDR1 MNHEY, CDR2 SVGAGI. This CDR3 contains 15 residues. Trimming cost V 6 bases and J 2 bases, with 14 bases left between them. In DNA, the CDR3 is TGTGCCAGCAGCCTAAGTTGGGGAGGCAATCAGCCCCAGCATTTT. Translation gives CASSLSWGGNQPQHF.

The CDR3 protein is CASSLRGQMNTEAFF. In DNA, the CDR3 is TGTGCCAGCAGCTTGCGCGGACAGATGAACACTGAAGCTTTCTTT. The rearrangement joins TRBV5-6 to TRBJ1-1; tentatively, D is TRBD1 (6 bases). With 1 base removed from V and 0 bases from J, the gap between germline ends came to 10 bases. The CDR3 loop spans 15 amino acids. Per germline, CDR1 SGHDT and CDR2 YYEEEE.

The chain uses TRBV11-3 and TRBJ2-1, with 14 positions matching TRBD2. The CDR3 is 16 amino acids. V lost 4 bases to trimming and J lost 6 bases; unmatched junction nucleotides: 5. Germline CDR1 SGHNT, CDR2 YENEEA. The CDR3 DNA reads TGTGCCAGCAGCTCGGGGACTAGCGGGAGCAGCAATGAGCAGTTCTTC. Its translation: CASSSGTSGSSNEQFF.

The chain recombines TRBV6-5 with TRBJ2-7, with TRBD2 as a possible D gene (7 bases). Germline CDR1 and CDR2: MNHEY and SVGAGI. The CDR3 runs 15 residues. With 8 bases removed from V and 5 bases from J, the gap between germline ends came to 22 bases. CDR3 DNA sequence: TGTGCCAGCTCTACTAGCGAGACCAGGGGCGACGAGCAGTACTTC. Encoded protein: CASSTSETRGDEQYF.

The table lists this clone with a count of one. The chain employs TRBV27 and TRBJ1-1; no reliable D call. There are 14 residues in the CDR3. Germline V gene data show CDR1 as MNHEY and CDR2 as SMNVEV (reference sequence). The V and J ends lost 2 bases and 1 base respectively, with 8 bases between them. CDR3 residues: CASSLGGTNTEAFF. The CDR3 region has the DNA TGTGCCAGCAGTTTAGGAGGCACGAACACTGAAGCTTTCTTT.

The V call is TRBV19, the J call TRBJ1-3; no reliable D call. Germline values: CDR1 LNHDA, CDR2 SQIVND (reference sequence). The CDR3 extends over 15 amino acids. Trimming took 5 bases from V and 0 from J, leaving 11 bases between them. In nucleotides, the CDR3 is TGTGCCAGTAGTGGTCAGGTCCACTCTGGAAACACCATATATTTT. It codes for CASSGQVHSGNTIYF.

This chain links TRBV30 with TRBJ1-2, with D uncertain. The CDR3 covers 13 residues. The germline CDR1 and CDR2 sequences are GTSNPN and SVGIG (reference sequence). Deletions cut 3 bases from V and 1 base from J, with 9 bases between. In nucleotides, the CDR3 is TGTGCCTGGAGACAGAACCATAACTATGGCTACACCTTC. This translates into CAWRQNHNYGYTF. Supplemented by reference TRBV30 and TRBJ1-2, the full variable domain reads SQTIHQWPATLVQPVGSPLSLECTVEGTSNPNLYWYRQAAGRGLQLLFYSVGIGQISSEVPQNLSASRPQDRQFILSSKKLLLSDSGFYLCAWRQNHNYGYTFGSGTRLTVV.

The rearrangement uses TRBV5-1 and TRBJ2-3; TRBD2 aligns across 11 bases. This CDR3 has 16 residues. J lost 1 base, V lost 4 bases, and 5 bases had no gene match. CDR1 and CDR2 (germline): SGHRS, YFSETQ. The CDR3 DNA reads TGCGCCAGCAGCCCTGAACTAGCGGGGGGCACAGATACGCAGTATTTT. Protein: CASSPELAGGTDTQYF.

V gene TRBV7-9 combines with J gene TRBJ1-6, with TRBD1 matching 9 bases. This CDR3 has 15 residues. Germline V lookup: CDR1 SEHNR, CDR2 FQNEAQ (reference sequence). The V and J ends lost 5 bases and 9 bases, in that order; junction bases with no gene match: 8. The CDR3: CASSPRQGGPSPLHF. The CDR3 bases are TGTGCCAGCAGCCCCCGACAGGGGGGGCCTTCACCCCTCCACTTT.

The chain uses TRBV11-1 and TRBJ1-3, with 8 bases that match TRBD1. The junction had 6 bases not matched to a gene; V was cut back by 2 bases and J by 0 bases. This CDR3 has 17 residues. Per germline, CDR1 SGHAT and CDR2 FQDESV (reference sequence). In nucleotides, the CDR3 is TGTGCCAGCAGCTTATGGAGACAGGGGAGCTCTGGAAACACCATATATTTT. Its protein is CASSLWRQGSSGNTIYF.

The chain has TRBV5-6 and TRBJ2-5; D is perhaps TRBD1 (5 bases). CDR3 size: 14 residues. V gave up 2 bases and J gave up 4 bases, with 12 bases separating them. Germline assignment: CDR1 SGHDT and CDR2 YYEEEE. This CDR3 is CASSFGQGGETQYF. The CDR3 nucleotides read TGTGCCAGCAGCTTCGGCCAGGGCGGAGAGACCCAGTACTTC.